This T cell receptor (beta chain) appears in the sequencing data of a study of beta chain features in type 1 diabetes. Findings and caveats of the study: Shortening of TCRB CDR3s, moderate but significant, appeared in all four CD4+ subsets of Type 1 diabetes patients. There was no resolution here of whether HLA type influences TCRB rearrangement. Patients showed naive, central memory and Treg TCRB repertoires that appeared more similar than those of healthy donors.

This clone has only a few counts. Its specificity is not known. Sorting produced populations that all topped 98% purity. Per germline, CDR1 KGHSH and CDR2 LQKENI. Trimming left V 6 bases short and J 7 bases short, with 7 bases between. The CDR3 has 12 residues. Every bit of the isolated RNA underwent reverse transcription, so sequencing read expressed TCRB transcripts. Only in-frame clones appear in the TCRdb table, and some are missing; sequencing was by immunoSEQ multiplex PCR. The table includes around 350,000 clones, 10% to 15% detected once. V and J are TRBV18 and TRBJ1-6, with no clear D. This clonotype was obtained from a man between 18 and 35 years old in good health. The sequencing input was naive CD4+ T cells from blood. CDR3 loop: CASSESNSPLHF. CDR3 nucleotides: TGTGCCAGCTCGGAGAGCAATTCACCCCTCCACTTT.